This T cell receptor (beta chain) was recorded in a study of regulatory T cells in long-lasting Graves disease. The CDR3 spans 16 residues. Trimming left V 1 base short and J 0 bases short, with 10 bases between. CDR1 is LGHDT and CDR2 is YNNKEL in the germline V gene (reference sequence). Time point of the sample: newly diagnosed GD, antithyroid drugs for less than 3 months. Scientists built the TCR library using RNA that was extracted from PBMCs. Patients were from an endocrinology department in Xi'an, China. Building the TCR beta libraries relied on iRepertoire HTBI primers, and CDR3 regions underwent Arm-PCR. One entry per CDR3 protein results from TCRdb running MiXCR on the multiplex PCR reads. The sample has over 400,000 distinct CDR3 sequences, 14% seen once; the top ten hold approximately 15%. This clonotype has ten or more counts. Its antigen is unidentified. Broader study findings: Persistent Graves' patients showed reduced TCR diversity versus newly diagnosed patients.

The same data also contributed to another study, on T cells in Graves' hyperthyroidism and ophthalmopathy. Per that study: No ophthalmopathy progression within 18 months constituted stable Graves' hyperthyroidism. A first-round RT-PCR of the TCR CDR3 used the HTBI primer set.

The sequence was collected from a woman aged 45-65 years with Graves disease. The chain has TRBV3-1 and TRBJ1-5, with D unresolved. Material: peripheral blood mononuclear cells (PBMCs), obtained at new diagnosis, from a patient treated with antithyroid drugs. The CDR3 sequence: CASSQGQALSNQPQHF. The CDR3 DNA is TGTGCCAGCAGCCAAGGGCAGGCCCTTAGCAATCAGCCCCAGCATTTT. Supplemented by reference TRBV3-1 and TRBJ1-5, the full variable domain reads DTAVSQTPKYLVTQMGNDKSIKCEQNLGHDTMYWYKQDSKKFLKIMFSYNNKELIINETVPNRFSPKSPDKAHLNLHINSLELGDSAVYFCASSQGQALSNQPQHFGDGTRLSIL.